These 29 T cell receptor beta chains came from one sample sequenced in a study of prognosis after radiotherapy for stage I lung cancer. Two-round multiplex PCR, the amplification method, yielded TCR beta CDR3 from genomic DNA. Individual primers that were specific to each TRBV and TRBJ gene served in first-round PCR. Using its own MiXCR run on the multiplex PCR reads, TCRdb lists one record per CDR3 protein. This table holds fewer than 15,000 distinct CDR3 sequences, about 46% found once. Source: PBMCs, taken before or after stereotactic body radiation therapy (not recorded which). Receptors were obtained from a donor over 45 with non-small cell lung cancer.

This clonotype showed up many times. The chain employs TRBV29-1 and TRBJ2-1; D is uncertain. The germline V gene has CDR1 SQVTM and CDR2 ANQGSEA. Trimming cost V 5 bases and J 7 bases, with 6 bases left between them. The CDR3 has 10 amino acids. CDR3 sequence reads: CSVSFNEQFF. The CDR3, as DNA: TGCAGCGTTTCGTTTAATGAGCAGTTCTTC.

The CDR3 sequence: CASSLQDSNQPQHF. CDR3 DNA sequence: TGTGCCAGCTCATTACAGGATAGCAATCAGCCCCAGCATTTT. The chain couples TRBV18 to TRBJ1-5; TRBD1 might be the D (5 bases). CDR1 is KGHSH and CDR2 is LQKENI in the germline V gene. The CDR3 is 14 amino acids. Trimming left V 5 bases short and J 0 bases short, with 8 bases between. Drawing the rest from reference TRBV18 and TRBJ1-5, the complete variable domain is NAGVMQNPRHLVRRRGQEARLRCSPMKGHSHVYWYRQLPEEGLKFMVYLQKENIIDESGMPKERFSAEFPKEGPSILRIQQVVRGDSAAYFCASSLQDSNQPQHFGDGTRLSIL.

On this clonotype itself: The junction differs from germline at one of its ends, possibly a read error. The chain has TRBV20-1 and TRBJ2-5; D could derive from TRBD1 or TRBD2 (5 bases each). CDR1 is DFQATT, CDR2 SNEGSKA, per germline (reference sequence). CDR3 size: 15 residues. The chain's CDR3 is CSATPGAGIKETRYF. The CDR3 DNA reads TGCAGTGCTACCCCCGGGGCGGGTATAAAAGAGACCCGGTACTTC.

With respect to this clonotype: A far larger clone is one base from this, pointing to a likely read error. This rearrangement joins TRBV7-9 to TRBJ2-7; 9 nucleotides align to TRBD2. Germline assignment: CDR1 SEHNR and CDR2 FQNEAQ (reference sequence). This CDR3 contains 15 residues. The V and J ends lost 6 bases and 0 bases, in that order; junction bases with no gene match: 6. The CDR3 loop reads CASRWSSGSSYEQYF. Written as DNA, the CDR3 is TGTGCCAGCAGGTGGAGTAGCGGGAGCTCCTACGAGCAGTACTTC.

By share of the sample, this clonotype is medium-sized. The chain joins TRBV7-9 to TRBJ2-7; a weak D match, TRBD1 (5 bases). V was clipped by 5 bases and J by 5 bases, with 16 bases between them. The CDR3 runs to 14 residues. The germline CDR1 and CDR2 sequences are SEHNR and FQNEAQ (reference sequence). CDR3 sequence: CASSPGRGAHEQYF. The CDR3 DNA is TGTGCCAGCAGCCCCGGTAGGGGCGCCCACGAGCAGTACTTC.

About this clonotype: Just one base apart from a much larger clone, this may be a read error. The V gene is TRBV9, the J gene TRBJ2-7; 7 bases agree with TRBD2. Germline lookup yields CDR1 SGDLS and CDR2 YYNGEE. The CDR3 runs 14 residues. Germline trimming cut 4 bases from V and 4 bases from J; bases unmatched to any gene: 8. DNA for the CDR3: TGTGCCAGCAGCTGGGGGGAGGGCGTATACGAGCAGTACTTC. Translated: CASSWGEGVYEQYF.

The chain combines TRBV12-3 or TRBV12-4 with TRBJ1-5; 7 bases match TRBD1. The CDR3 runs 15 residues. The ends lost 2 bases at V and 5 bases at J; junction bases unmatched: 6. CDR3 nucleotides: TGTGCCAGCAGTTTATCTCCGCAGGGGGATCAGCCCCAGCATTTT. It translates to CASSLSPQGDQPQHF.

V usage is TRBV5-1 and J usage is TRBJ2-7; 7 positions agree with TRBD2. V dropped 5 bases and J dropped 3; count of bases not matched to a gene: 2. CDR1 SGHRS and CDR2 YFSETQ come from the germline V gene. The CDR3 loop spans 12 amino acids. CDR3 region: CASRASGYEQYF. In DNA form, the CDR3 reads TGCGCCAGCAGGGCTAGCGGCTACGAGCAGTACTTC. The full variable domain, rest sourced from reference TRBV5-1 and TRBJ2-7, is KAGVTQTPRYLIKTRGQQVTLSCSPISGHRSVSWYQQTPGQGLQFLFEYFSETQRNKGNFPGRFSGRQFSNSRSEMNVSTLELGDSALYLCASRASGYEQYFGPGTRLTVT.

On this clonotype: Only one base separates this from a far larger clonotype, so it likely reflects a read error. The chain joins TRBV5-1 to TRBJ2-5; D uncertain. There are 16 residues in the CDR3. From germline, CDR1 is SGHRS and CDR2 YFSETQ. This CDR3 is CASSLADGTSYNEQSF. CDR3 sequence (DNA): TGCGCCAGCAGCTTGGCCGACGGTACGTCCTACAATGAGCAGTCCTTC.

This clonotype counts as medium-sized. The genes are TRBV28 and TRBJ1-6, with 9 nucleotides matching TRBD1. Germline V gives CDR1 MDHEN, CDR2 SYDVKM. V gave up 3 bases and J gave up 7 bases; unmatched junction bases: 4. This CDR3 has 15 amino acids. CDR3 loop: CASSLSGQGNSPLHF. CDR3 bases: TGTGCCAGCAGTTTGTCGGGACAGGGAAATTCACCCCTCCACTTT.

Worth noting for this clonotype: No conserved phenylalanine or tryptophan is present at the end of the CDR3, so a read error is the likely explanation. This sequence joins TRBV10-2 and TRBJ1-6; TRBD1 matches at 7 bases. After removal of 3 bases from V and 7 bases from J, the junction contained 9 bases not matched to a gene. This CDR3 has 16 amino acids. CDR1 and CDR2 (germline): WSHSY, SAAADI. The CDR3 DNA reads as TGCGCCAGCAGTGAAGACCTCGGGACAGCCAATTCACCCCTCCACTAT. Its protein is CASSEDLGTANSPLHY.

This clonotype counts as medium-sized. The CDR3 region is CASSLEQVARTDTQYF. CDR3 sequence (DNA): TGCGCCAGCAGCTTGGAACAGGTAGCCCGCACAGATACGCAGTATTTT. The chain carries TRBV5-1 and TRBJ2-3, with D tentatively TRBD1 (5 bases). This CDR3 is 16 amino acids long. V lost 0 bases, J lost 1 base, and 12 bases lay in between. CDR1 and CDR2 from the germline V gene are SGHRS and YFSETQ.

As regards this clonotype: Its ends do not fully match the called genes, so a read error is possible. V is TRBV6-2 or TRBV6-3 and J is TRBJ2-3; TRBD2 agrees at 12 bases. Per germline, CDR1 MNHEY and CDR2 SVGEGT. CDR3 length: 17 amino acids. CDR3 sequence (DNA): TGTGCCAGCAGTTGGGCGACTAGCGGGAGCGCTACAGATACGCAGTATTTC. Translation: CASSWATSGSATDTQYF.

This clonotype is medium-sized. The CDR3 loop is CSARDSPIRTTNTGELFF. CDR3 DNA: TGCAGTGCTAGAGATTCGCCCATTCGGACGACGAACACCGGGGAGCTGTTTTTT. The chain has TRBV20-1 and TRBJ2-2, with D uncertain. CDR3 length equals 18 residues. In germline, CDR1 is DFQATT, CDR2 SNEGSKA (reference sequence). Deletions cut 0 bases from V and 0 bases from J, with 17 bases between.

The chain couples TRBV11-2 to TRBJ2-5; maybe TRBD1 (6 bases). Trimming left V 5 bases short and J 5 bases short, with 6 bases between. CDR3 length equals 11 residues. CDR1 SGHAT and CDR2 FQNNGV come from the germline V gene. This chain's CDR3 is CASSRGETQYF. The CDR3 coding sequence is TGTGCCAGCAGCAGGGGGGAGACCCAGTACTTC.

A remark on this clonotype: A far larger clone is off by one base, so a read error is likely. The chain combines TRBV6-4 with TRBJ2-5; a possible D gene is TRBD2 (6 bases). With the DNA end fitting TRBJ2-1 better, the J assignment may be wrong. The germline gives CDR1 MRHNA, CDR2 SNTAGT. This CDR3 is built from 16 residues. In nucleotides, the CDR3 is TGTGCCAGCACCTACCCTCTAGAGGGAGGTTACAATGAGCAGTTCTTC. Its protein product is CASTYPLEGGYNEQFF.

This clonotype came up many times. CDR3 nucleotide sequence: TGTGCCAGTAGTACCTCCAGAAACACTGAAGCTTTCTTT. Amino acid sequence: CASSTSRNTEAFF. V gene TRBV19 combines with J gene TRBJ1-1, with D hard to call. Deletions cut 4 bases from V and 2 bases from J, with 8 bases between. This CDR3 is built from 13 residues. CDR1 is LNHDA, CDR2 SQIVND, per germline (reference sequence).

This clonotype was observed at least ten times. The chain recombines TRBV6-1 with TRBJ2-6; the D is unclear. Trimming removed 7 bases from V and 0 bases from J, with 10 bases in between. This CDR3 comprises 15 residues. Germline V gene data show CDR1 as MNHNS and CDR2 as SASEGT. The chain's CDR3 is CASKRAASGANVLTF. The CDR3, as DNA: TGTGCCAGCAAAAGGGCAGCCTCTGGGGCCAACGTCCTGACTTTC.

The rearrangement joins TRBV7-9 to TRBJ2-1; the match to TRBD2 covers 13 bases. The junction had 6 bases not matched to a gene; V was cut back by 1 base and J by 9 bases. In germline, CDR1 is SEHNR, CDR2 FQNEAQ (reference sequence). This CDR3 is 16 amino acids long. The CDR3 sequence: CASSLVGTSGTVEQFF. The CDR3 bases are TGTGCCAGCAGCTTAGTTGGGACTAGCGGGACAGTTGAGCAGTTCTTC. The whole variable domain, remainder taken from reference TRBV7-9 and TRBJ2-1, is DTGVSQNPRHKITKRGQNVTFRCDPISEHNRLYWYRQTLGQGPEFLTYFQNEAQLEKSRLLSDRFSAERPKGSFSTLEIQRTEQGDSAMYLCASSLVGTSGTVEQFFGPGTRLTVL.

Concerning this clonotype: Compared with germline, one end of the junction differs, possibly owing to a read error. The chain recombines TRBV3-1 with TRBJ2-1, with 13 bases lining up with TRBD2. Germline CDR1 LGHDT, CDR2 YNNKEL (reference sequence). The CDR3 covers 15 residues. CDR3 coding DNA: TGTGCTAGCAGCCAGGGACTAGCGGGATTCGTTGAGCAGTTCTTC. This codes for CASSQGLAGFVEQFF.

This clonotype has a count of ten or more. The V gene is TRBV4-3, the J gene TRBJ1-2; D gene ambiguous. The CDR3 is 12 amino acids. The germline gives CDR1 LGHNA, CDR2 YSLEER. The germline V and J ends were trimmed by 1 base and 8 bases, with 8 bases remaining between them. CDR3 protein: CASSQGTHGYTF. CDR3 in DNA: TGCGCCAGCAGCCAAGGAACCCACGGCTACACCTTC.

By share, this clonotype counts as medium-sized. CDR3 sequence: CASSAGRRGLISYEQYF. For the CDR3, the DNA is TGTGCCAGCAGTGCTGGACGCAGGGGGCTTATTTCCTACGAGCAGTACTTC. The genes are TRBV6-1 and TRBJ2-7, with TRBD1 matching over 8 bases. Trimming removed 4 bases from V and 1 base from J; junction bases left unmatched: 12. Germline values: CDR1 MNHNS, CDR2 SASEGT. The CDR3 loop spans 17 amino acids.

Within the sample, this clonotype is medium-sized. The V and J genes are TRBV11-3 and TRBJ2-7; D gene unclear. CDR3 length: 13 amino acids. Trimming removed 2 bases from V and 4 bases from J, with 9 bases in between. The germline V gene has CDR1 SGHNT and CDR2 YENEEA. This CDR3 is CASSLQEKYEQYF. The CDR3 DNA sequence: TGTGCCAGCAGCTTACAGGAGAAATACGAGCAGTACTTC.

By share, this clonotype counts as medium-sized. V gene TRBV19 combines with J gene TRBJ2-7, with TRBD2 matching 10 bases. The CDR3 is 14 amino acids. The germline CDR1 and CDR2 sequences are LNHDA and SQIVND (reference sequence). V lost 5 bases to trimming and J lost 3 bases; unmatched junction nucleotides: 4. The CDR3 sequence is CASSPSGSLYEQYF. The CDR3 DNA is TGTGCCAGTAGTCCTAGCGGGAGTCTCTACGAGCAGTACTTC. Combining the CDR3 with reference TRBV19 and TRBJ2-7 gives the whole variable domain DGGITQSPKYLFRKEGQNVTLSCEQNLNHDAMYWYRQDPGQGLRLIYYSQIVNDFQKGDIAEGYSVSREKKESFPLTVTSAQKNPTAFYLCASSPSGSLYEQYFGPGTRLTVT.

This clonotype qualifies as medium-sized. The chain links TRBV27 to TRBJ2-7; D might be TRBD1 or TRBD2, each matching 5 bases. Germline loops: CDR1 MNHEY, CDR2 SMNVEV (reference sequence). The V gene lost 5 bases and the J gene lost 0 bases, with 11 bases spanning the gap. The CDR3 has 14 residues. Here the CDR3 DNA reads TGTGCCAGCAGTCCGGGACCCGGCTCCTACGAGCAGTACTTC. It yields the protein CASSPGPGSYEQYF.

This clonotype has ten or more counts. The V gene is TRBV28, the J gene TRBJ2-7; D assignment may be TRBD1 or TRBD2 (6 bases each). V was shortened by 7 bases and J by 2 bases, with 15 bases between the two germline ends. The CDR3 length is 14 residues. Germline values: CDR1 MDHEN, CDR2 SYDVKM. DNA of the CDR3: TGTGCCAGCAACTCCGCGCGGGACACCTACGAGCAGTACTTC. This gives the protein CASNSARDTYEQYF.

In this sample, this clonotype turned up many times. The CDR3 DNA is TGCAGTGCTTTAGGTGTGGCAGATACGCAGTATTTT. Its protein product is CSALGVADTQYF. The chain joins TRBV20-1 to TRBJ2-3; no firm D call. There are 12 residues in the CDR3. The germline V and J ends were trimmed by 5 bases and 4 bases, with 10 bases remaining between them. Germline values: CDR1 DFQATT, CDR2 SNEGSKA (reference sequence).

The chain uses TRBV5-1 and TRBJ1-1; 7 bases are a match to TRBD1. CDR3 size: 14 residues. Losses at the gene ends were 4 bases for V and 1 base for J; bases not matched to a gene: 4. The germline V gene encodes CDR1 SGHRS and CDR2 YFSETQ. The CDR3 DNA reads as TGCGCCAGCAGCCTAGGGACAGCGAACACTGAAGCTTTCTTT. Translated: CASSLGTANTEAFF.

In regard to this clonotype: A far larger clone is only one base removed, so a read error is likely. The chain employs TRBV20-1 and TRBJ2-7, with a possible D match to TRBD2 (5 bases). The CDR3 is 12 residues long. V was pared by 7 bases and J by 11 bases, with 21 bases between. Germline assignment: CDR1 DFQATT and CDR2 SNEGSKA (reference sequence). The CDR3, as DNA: TGCAGTGTTCGAAGCGGAAAAGAGACCAAGTACTTC. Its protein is CSVRSGKETKYF.